The T cell receptor (beta chain) under discussion was sequenced for a study of T-cell reconstitution after alpha-beta-depleted transplantation in children. As to this clonotype: What it binds is unknown.

Study-level results: Where some patients showed high TCRbeta diversity at day 60, it came from recipient T cells and thymic progenitors that had survived. Reportedly, only several hundred clones from non-depleted graft cells drove alpha-beta T-cell counts at about two months.

It was with unique molecular identifiers that the TCRbeta library was prepared. TCRdb ran MiXCR on the PCR reads and lists one entry per CDR3 protein. The sample records about 130,000 distinct CDR3 sequences, roughly 10% being singletons. The germline V and J ends were trimmed by 6 bases and 7 bases, with 15 bases remaining between them. The germline CDR1 and CDR2 sequences are DFQATT and SNEGSKA (reference sequence). The CDR3 totals 13 residues. The gene calls are TRBV20-1 and TRBJ1-4; the D gene is possibly TRBD1 (5 bases). Specimen: PBMCs, mostly from graft donor cells, collected 180 days after TCRalphabeta/CD19-depleted stem cell transplant. The clonotype was recovered from a girl under three years old who had a stem cell transplant for combined immunodeficiency, so the T cells may come from the graft donor. CDR3 bases: TGCAGTGCCGGGGACGAGGGGCGTGAAAAACTGTTTTTT. It translates to CSAGDEGREKLFF.